Only a few counts were recorded for the clone carrying this T cell receptor beta chain. Its target is not known. The data were obtained in a study of response to subunit inactivated influenza vaccine. One entry per CDR3 protein, called by TCRdb with MiXCR from the RT-PCR reads. This table has over 400,000 distinct CDR3 sequences, approximately 12% appearing once. The CDR3 runs 17 residues. Trimming took off 4 bases at V and 0 bases at J, with 16 bases between the two ends. The germline V gene encodes CDR1 KGHDR and CDR2 SFDVKD. Study-wide results and caveats: Researchers suggested that each seasonal influenza vaccination recruits few new T cells.

The clonotype comes from a man in his fifties who received an inactivated influenza vaccine. The chain recombines TRBV24-1 with TRBJ2-3; weak D call: TRBD1 (5 bases). The material sequenced was PBMCs from blood, taken around seven weeks after vaccination. CDR3 protein: CATSDYRSEISTDTQYF. In nucleotides, the CDR3 is TGTGCCACCAGTGACTACAGGAGTGAAATAAGCACAGATACGCAGTATTTT.